This TCR beta chain was identified in a study of PD-L1 blockade in urothelial cancer. The germline V gene encodes CDR1 SQVTM and CDR2 ANQGSEA. Unmatched junction bases numbered 5, after V lost 3 bases and J lost 2 bases. This CDR3 has 15 residues. Assay: immunoSEQ multiplex PCR; the TCRdb copy retains only in-frame clones and omits some. Of some 30,000 clones in the sample, 70% to 90% are singletons; the top ten hold 1.8%. The TCR was taken from a man aged 45-65 years with urothelial cancer. Sequences were derived from PBMCs, sampled around atezolizumab (anti-PD-L1) treatment. The chain is built from TRBV29-1 and TRBJ2-1; 9 bases are shared with TRBD1. This CDR3 is CSVEARDRAYNEQFF. CDR3 DNA sequence: TGCAGCGTTGAGGCCCGGGACAGGGCCTACAATGAGCAGTTCTTC.